This is a list of T cell receptor beta chains from one sample in a study of untreated major depressive disorder. Only in-frame clones appear in the TCRdb table, and some are missing; sequencing was by immunoSEQ multiplex PCR. The table shows 20,000 to 25,000 clones, with 85% to 95% occurring only once. The sample taken for sequencing was CD4+ T cells from PBMCs. Source of these receptors: a man younger than 40 in good health. The CDR3 runs from the conserved cysteine through the conserved F or W. A D gene is named only where the DNA matches it firmly. The listing skips clone size in some rows; elsewhere it reads once, few, many or a size class.

v_gene,j_gene,abundance,d_gene,len,CDR3aa,CDR3nt
TRBV4-3,TRBJ1-2,once,.,14,CASSRDEANYGYTF,TGCGCCAGCAGCCGCGATGAGGCTAACTATGGCTACACCTTC
TRBV29-1,TRBJ2-5,.,TRBD1,12,CSVYGTEETQYF,TGCAGCGTCTACGGGACAGAAGAGACCCAGTACTTC
TRBV7-8,TRBJ2-3,.,TRBD2,14,CASTGGLDADTQYF,TGTGCCAGCACCGGGGGACTAGACGCAGATACGCAGTATTTT
TRBV5-6,TRBJ2-7,.,TRBD2,16,CASSPGLAGPSHEQYF,TGTGCCAGCAGCCCGGGACTAGCGGGCCCCTCCCACGAGCAGTACTTC
TRBV5-1,TRBJ2-1,.,TRBD1,18,CASSLGTGGTITYNEQFF,TGCGCCAGCAGCTTGGGGACAGGGGGAACAATAACCTACAATGAGCAGTTCTTC
TRBV2,TRBJ2-7,.,.,13,CASSAGGGREQYF,TGTGCCAGCAGTGCAGGGGGGGGACGCGAGCAGTACTTC
TRBV5-1,TRBJ1-4,.,.,16,CASSLGFGGIGEKLFF,TGCGCCAGCAGCTTGGGATTCGGGGGGATTGGGGAAAAACTGTTTTTT
TRBV5-4,TRBJ1-3,.,.,15,CASSLDSGSGNTIYF,TGTGCCAGCAGCTTGGATTCCGGCTCTGGAAACACCATATATTTT
TRBV6-1,TRBJ1-1,.,.,12,CASPTPGDEAFF,TGTGCCAGCCCAACCCCGGGAGATGAAGCTTTCTTT
TRBV5-6,TRBJ2-1,.,TRBD1,17,CASSLTPTGVLGNEQFF,TGTGCCAGCAGCTTGACGCCGACAGGGGTATTGGGGAATGAGCAGTTCTTC
TRBV5-4,TRBJ2-5,.,.,14,CASSPQGVRETQYF,TGTGCCAGCAGCCCCCAGGGCGTGAGGGAGACCCAGTACTTC
TRBV6-5,TRBJ2-7,.,.,15,CASSYTSGYSYEQYF,TGTGCCAGCAGTTACACCTCGGGCTACTCCTACGAGCAGTACTTC
TRBV6-6,TRBJ2-7,.,TRBD1,14,CASSWDRGTYEQYF,TGTGCCAGCAGCTGGGACAGGGGTACCTACGAGCAGTACTTC
TRBV30,TRBJ2-7,.,.,12,CAWRGPSYEQYF,TGTGCCTGGAGGGGACCCTCCTACGAGCAGTACTTC
TRBV5-6,TRBJ1-1,.,.,13,CASSLPINTEAFF,TGTGCCAGCAGCTTGCCCATTAATACTGAAGCTTTCTTT
TRBV5-1,TRBJ2-5,.,TRBD2,14,CASSLSGRLETQYF,TGCGCCAGCAGCCTTAGCGGGAGGCTTGAGACCCAGTACTTC
TRBV6-1,TRBJ2-2,.,TRBD2,15,CASSPRGGDTGELFF,TGTGCCAGCTCCCCCCGGGGGGGCGACACCGGGGAGCTGTTTTTT
TRBV9,TRBJ2-5,.,TRBD2,15,CASSVAGGPKETQYF,TGTGCCAGCAGCGTAGCGGGGGGGCCCAAAGAGACCCAGTACTTC
TRBV30,TRBJ1-3,.,.,15,CAWRVPGFSGNTIYF,TGTGCCTGGAGGGTCCCGGGATTCTCTGGAAACACCATATATTTT
TRBV10-3,TRBJ2-3,.,.,15,CAISDLQETTDTQYF,TGTGCCATCAGCGACCTACAGGAGACCACAGATACGCAGTATTTT
TRBV5-1,TRBJ1-2,.,TRBD1,15,CASSLEGAGDYGYTF,TGCGCCAGCAGCTTGGAGGGGGCTGGGGACTATGGCTACACCTTC
TRBV15,TRBJ2-4,once,TRBD1,15,CATSRGGTEANIQYF,TGTGCCACCAGCAGAGGGGGGACAGAAGCAAACATTCAGTACTTC
TRBV4-2,TRBJ2-7,.,.,16,CASSQAGQVQNYEQYF,TGTGCCAGCAGCCAAGCGGGGCAGGTGCAGAACTACGAGCAGTACTTC
TRBV7-2,TRBJ1-1,.,.,14,CASSSGTVSTEAFF,TGTGCCAGCAGCTCGGGGACGGTAAGCACTGAAGCTTTCTTT
TRBV29-1,TRBJ2-2,.,.,13,CSVEDGNTGELFF,TGCAGCGTCGAGGACGGGAACACCGGGGAGCTGTTTTTT
TRBV27,TRBJ1-1,.,TRBD1,19,CASSQFAGTGVGEGTEAFF,TGTGCCAGCAGTCAATTTGCCGGGACAGGCGTTGGGGAGGGCACTGAAGCTTTCTTT
TRBV29-1,TRBJ2-1,few,.,15,CSVEDGVLGLKEQFF,TGCAGCGTTGAAGATGGGGTATTAGGCCTAAAAGAGCAGTTCTTC
TRBV30,TRBJ2-1,.,.,15,CAWSHPGTGNNEQFF,TGTGCCTGGAGTCATCCCGGGACTGGAAACAATGAGCAGTTCTTC
TRBV6-5,TRBJ2-5,few,TRBD2,14,CASSLAGGGETQYF,TGTGCCAGCAGTTTAGCGGGAGGAGGGGAGACCCAGTACTTC
TRBV18,TRBJ2-6,.,.,18,CASSPVGPSLSGANVLTF,TGTGCCAGCTCCCCTGTTGGGCCCAGCCTCTCTGGGGCCAACGTCCTGACTTTC
TRBV6-6,TRBJ2-3,.,.,16,CASSYLQGTHTDTQYF,TGTGCCAGCAGTTACTTGCAGGGGACGCACACAGATACGCAGTATTTT
TRBV5-1,TRBJ1-1,.,TRBD1,14,CASSSGTGRTEAFF,TGCGCCAGCAGCTCGGGGACAGGCAGGACTGAAGCTTTCTTT
TRBV4-1,TRBJ2-7,.,TRBD2,14,CASSPLAALYEQYF,TGCGCCAGCTCTCCGCTAGCGGCTCTCTACGAGCAGTACTTC
TRBV29-1,TRBJ2-3,.,.,14,CSVVRLGSTDTQYF,TGCAGCGTTGTTAGGCTAGGAAGCACAGATACGCAGTATTTT
TRBV7-8,TRBJ2-7,.,.,14,CASSSDDISYEQYF,TGTGCCAGCAGCTCCGATGACATCTCCTACGAGCAGTACTTC
TRBV11-1,TRBJ2-7,.,TRBD2,18,CASSSGRTSGRSWYEQYF,TGTGCCAGCAGCTCCGGGCGGACTAGCGGGAGGTCGTGGTACGAGCAGTACTTC
TRBV14,TRBJ2-4,.,.,15,CASSHLNSAKNIQYF,TGTGCCAGCAGCCACCTTAATTCGGCCAAAAACATTCAGTACTTC
TRBV2,TRBJ1-5,.,.,13,CASSNWSNQPQHF,TGTGCCAGCAGTAATTGGAGCAATCAGCCCCAGCATTTT
TRBV19,TRBJ1-2,.,.,12,CAVEKTDVGYTF,TGTGCCGTGGAAAAAACAGACGTGGGCTACACCTTC
TRBV5-1,TRBJ2-5,.,.,12,CASRRGGETQYF,TGCGCCAGCAGGAGAGGGGGAGAGACCCAGTACTTC
TRBV5-4,TRBJ2-5,.,TRBD1,14,CASSAGTERETQYF,TGTGCCAGCAGCGCAGGGACAGAAAGAGAGACCCAGTACTTC
TRBV18,TRBJ1-5,.,TRBD1,15,CASSSGTGKLQPQHF,TGTGCCAGCTCTTCAGGGACAGGGAAGCTTCAGCCCCAGCATTTT